The source of this T cell receptor beta chain is a study of Graves' ophthalmopathy and Graves' hyperthyroidism. At the level of the study: Samples of peripheral blood were obtained at initial diagnosis, prior to treatment of any kind.

V shed 0 bases and J shed 7 bases, with 5 bases lying between them. Germline V gene sequence: CDR1 SGHKS, CDR2 YYEKEE (reference sequence). The CDR3 is made up of 13 amino acids. The TCR beta CDR3 regions underwent amplification from RNA transcripts. Second-round multiplex PCR followed a first-round RT-PCR using HTBI primers. Using its own MiXCR run on the multiplex PCR reads, TCRdb lists one record per CDR3 protein. The data hold 200,000 to 300,000 distinct CDR3 sequences, with around 45% observed a single time. Comments on this clonotype: No antigen is known for it.

Points from the study as a whole: Ophthalmopathy progression cases were predicted by the model with 70.59% sensitivity and 72% to 85% specificity. The authors also found most expanded thyroid clonotypes above 0.001 frequency in blood.

The J gene is TRBJ1-6, the V gene TRBV5-5; no firm D call. The clonotype was recovered from an adult man with Graves' ophthalmopathy. The source material was peripheral blood. CDR3 residues: CASSLGANSPLHF. CDR3 DNA sequence: TGTGCCAGCAGCTTGGGGGCAAATTCACCCCTCCACTTT.